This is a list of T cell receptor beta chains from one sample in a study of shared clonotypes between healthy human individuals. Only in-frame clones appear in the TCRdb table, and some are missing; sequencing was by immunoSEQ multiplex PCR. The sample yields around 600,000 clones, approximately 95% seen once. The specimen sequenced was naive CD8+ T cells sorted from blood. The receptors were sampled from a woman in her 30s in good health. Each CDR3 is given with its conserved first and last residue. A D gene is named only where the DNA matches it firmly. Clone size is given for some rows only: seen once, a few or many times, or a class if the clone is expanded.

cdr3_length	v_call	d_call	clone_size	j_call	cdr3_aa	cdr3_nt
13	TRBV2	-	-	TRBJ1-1	CASSEYSNTEAFF	TGTGCCAGCAGTGAATACAGTAACACTGAAGCTTTCTTT
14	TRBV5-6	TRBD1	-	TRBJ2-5	CASSMDRVQETQYF	TGTGCCAGCAGCATGGACAGGGTCCAAGAGACCCAGTACTTC
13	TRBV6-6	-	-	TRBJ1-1	CASTLMGGIEAFF	TGTGCCAGCACCTTAATGGGGGGTATTGAAGCTTTCTTT
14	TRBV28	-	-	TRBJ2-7	CASSLGRREHEQYF	TGTGCCAGCAGTTTGGGCAGGAGAGAGCACGAGCAGTACTTC
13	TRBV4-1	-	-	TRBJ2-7	CASSQSPSYEQYF	TGCGCCAGCAGCCAGTCTCCTTCCTACGAGCAGTACTTC
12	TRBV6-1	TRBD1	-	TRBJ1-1	CASSTRGPEAFF	TGTGCCAGCAGCACCAGGGGGCCTGAAGCTTTCTTT
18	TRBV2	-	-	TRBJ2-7	CASSVVGIGVPENYEQYF	TGTGCCAGCAGTGTTGTGGGGATCGGAGTCCCCGAGAATTACGAGCAGTACTTC
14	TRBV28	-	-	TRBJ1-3	CASSPALTGNTIYF	TGTGCCAGCAGTCCAGCGCTTACTGGAAACACCATATATTTT
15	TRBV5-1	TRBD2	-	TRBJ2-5	CAIPGDAGVGETQYF	TGCGCCATCCCGGGAGATGCGGGAGTCGGAGAGACCCAGTACTTC
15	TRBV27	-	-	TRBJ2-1	CASSLYWARRDEQFF	TGTGCCAGCAGTTTATACTGGGCCCGACGCGATGAGCAGTTCTTC
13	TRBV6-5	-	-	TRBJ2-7	CASSLASSYEQYF	TGTGCCAGCAGTCTAGCAAGCTCCTACGAGCAGTACTTC
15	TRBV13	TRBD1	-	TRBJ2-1	CASSSPGQGPNEQFF	TGTGCCAGCAGCTCCCCGGGACAGGGACCGAATGAGCAGTTCTTC
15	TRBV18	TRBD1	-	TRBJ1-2	CASSPPGTALGGYTF	TGTGCCAGCTCACCCCCCGGGACAGCTCTAGGAGGCTACACCTTC
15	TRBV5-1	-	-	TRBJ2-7	CASSRDRDRDYEQYF	TGCGCCAGCAGCCGGGACCGGGACCGAGACTACGAGCAGTACTTC
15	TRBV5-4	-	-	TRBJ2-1	CASSLLGVPLNEQFF	TGTGCCAGCAGCTTGTTGGGAGTTCCCCTCAATGAGCAGTTCTTC
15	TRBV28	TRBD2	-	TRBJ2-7	CASSFMREANYEQYF	TGTGCCAGCAGTTTCATGCGGGAGGCCAACTACGAGCAGTACTTC
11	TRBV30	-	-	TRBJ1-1	CAWSSGTEAFF	TGTGCCTGGAGTAGTGGTACTGAAGCTTTCTTT
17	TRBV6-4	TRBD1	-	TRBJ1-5	CASRSRDRAHSNQPQHF	TGTGCCAGCAGAAGCCGGGACAGAGCTCATAGCAATCAGCCCCAGCATTTT
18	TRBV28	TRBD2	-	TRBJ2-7	CASSPPGLAGRYGKEQYF	TGTGCCAGCAGTCCACCGGGACTAGCGGGAAGGTATGGCAAGGAGCAGTACTTC
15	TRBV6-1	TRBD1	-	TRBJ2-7	CASSEPGTASYEQYF	TGTGCCAGCAGTGAACCCGGGACAGCTTCCTACGAGCAGTACTTC
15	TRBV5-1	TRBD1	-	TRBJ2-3	CASSPGTANTDTQYF	TGCGCCAGCAGCCCGGGGACAGCAAACACAGATACGCAGTATTTT
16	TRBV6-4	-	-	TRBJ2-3	CASSDTARTSTDTQYF	TGTGCCAGCAGTGACACAGCGAGAACTAGCACAGATACGCAGTATTTT
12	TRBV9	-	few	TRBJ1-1	CASSVEGYEAFF	TGTGCCAGCAGCGTAGAGGGGTATGAAGCTTTCTTT
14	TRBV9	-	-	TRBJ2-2	CASSVVSGTGELFF	TGTGCCAGCAGCGTAGTTTCCGGTACCGGGGAGCTGTTTTTT
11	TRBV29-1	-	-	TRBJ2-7	CSVVSENEQYF	TGCAGCGTTGTTTCGGAAAACGAGCAGTACTTC
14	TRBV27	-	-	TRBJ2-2	CASSFATLTGELFF	TGTGCCAGCAGTTTCGCGACCCTCACCGGGGAGCTGTTTTTT
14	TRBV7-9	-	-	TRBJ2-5	CASSPSTGEETQYF	TGTGCCAGCAGCCCTAGTACGGGGGAAGAGACCCAGTACTTC
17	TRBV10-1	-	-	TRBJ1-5	CASSEGSCHLFYQPQHF	TGCGCCAGCAGTGAAGGATCTTGTCATCTTTTTTATCAGCCCCAGCATTTT
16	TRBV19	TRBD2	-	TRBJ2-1	CASSMRGWRELDEQFF	TGTGCCAGTAGTATGCGTGGGTGGCGGGAGCTGGATGAGCAGTTCTTC
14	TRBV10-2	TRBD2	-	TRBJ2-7	CASGLAGETYEQYF	TGCGCCAGCGGATTAGCGGGAGAGACCTACGAGCAGTACTTC
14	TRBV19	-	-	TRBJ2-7	CASSSAGGDYEQYF	TGTGCCAGTAGTAGTGCAGGAGGAGACTACGAGCAGTACTTC
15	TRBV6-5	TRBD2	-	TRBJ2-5	CASSRPGLAKETQYF	TGTGCCAGCAGCCGCCCGGGACTAGCAAAGGAGACCCAGTACTTC
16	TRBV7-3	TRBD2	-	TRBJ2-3	CASSLTRGGSADTQYF	TGTGCCAGCAGCTTAACAAGGGGCGGGAGTGCAGATACGCAGTATTTT
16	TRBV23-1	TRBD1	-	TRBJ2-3	CASSGRTGGHPDTQYF	TGCGCCAGCAGTGGACGGACAGGGGGCCACCCAGATACGCAGTATTTT
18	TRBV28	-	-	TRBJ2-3	CASSLYILVVGSTDTQYF	TGTGCCAGCAGTTTATATATACTCGTGGTCGGGAGCACAGATACGCAGTATTTT
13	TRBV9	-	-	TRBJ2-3	CASSSEDSSTQYF	TGTGCCAGCAGCTCAGAGGACTCCTCCACGCAGTATTTT
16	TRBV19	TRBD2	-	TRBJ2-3	CASSITSGDYTDTQYF	TGTGCCAGTAGCATTACTAGCGGGGACTACACAGATACGCAGTATTTT
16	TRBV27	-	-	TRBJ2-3	CASSPHIDGYTDTQYF	TGTGCCAGCAGTCCCCATATTGACGGGTACACAGATACGCAGTATTTT
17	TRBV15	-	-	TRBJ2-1	CATSREGGRSSYNEQFF	TGTGCCACCAGCAGAGAAGGCGGGCGGAGCTCCTACAATGAGCAGTTCTTC
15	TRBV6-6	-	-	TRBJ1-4	CASSLSLAVNEKLFF	TGTGCCAGCAGTTTATCCTTGGCAGTGAATGAAAAACTGTTTTTT
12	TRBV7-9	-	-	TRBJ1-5	CASSLWGEPQHF	TGTGCCAGCAGCCTGTGGGGGGAGCCCCAGCATTTT
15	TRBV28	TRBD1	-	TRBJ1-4	CASSAVDRDYEKLFF	TGTGCCAGCAGTGCCGTCGACAGGGACTATGAAAAACTGTTTTTT
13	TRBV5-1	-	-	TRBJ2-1	CASSLYRSNEQFF	TGCGCCAGCAGCTTGTACAGGTCCAATGAGCAGTTCTTC
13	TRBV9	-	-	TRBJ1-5	CASSVSENQPQHF	TGTGCCAGCAGCGTATCCGAGAATCAGCCCCAGCATTTT
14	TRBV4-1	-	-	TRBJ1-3	CASSHVAGADTIYF	TGCGCCAGCAGCCATGTTGCGGGGGCGGACACCATATACTTT
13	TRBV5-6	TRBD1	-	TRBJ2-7	CASTLTGSYEQYF	TGTGCCAGCACCTTGACAGGGAGCTACGAGCAGTACTTC
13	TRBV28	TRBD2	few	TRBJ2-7	CASSWGLADEQYF	TGTGCCAGCAGTTGGGGACTAGCCGACGAGCAGTACTTC
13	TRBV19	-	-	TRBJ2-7	CASSIDLSYEQYF	TGTGCCAGTAGTATAGATCTATCCTACGAGCAGTACTTC
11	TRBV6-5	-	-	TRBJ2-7	CASTKGDEQYF	TGTGCCAGCACTAAGGGGGACGAGCAGTACTTC
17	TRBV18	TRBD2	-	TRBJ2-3	CASSPPSGTIHTDTQYF	TGTGCCAGCTCACCCCCCTCCGGGACTATACACACAGATACGCAGTATTTT
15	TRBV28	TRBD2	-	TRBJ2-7	CASSYPTAGDYEQYF	TGTGCCAGCAGTTATCCGACAGCGGGAGACTACGAGCAGTACTTC
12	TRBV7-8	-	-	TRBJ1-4	CASSFLNEKLFF	TGTGCCAGCAGCTTTCTTAATGAAAAACTGTTTTTT
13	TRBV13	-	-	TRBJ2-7	CASSLVGRDEQYF	TGTGCCAGCAGCTTAGTAGGGCGGGACGAGCAGTACTTC
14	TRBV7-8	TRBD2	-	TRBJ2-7	CASSAPGGQVEQYF	TGTGCCAGCAGCGCCCCGGGGGGGCAGGTCGAGCAGTACTTC
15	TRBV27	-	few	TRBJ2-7	CASSFLKRSSYEQYF	TGTGCCAGCAGTTTCCTAAAAAGGAGCTCCTACGAGCAGTACTTC
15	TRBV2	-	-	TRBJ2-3	CASSGGGSAADTQYF	TGTGCCAGCAGTGGGGGCGGAAGCGCCGCAGATACGCAGTATTTT
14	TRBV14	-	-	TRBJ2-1	CASSQVLTVNEQFF	TGTGCCAGCAGCCAAGTCTTGACTGTTAATGAGCAGTTCTTC
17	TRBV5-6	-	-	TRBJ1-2	CASSYDLFRGGNYGYTF	TGTGCCAGCAGCTATGACCTATTTAGGGGGGGTAACTATGGCTACACCTTC
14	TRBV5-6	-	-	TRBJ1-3	CASSLGDSGNTIYF	TGTGCCAGCAGCTTGGGGGACTCGGGAAACACCATATATTTT
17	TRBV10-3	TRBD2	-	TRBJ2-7	CAISDTTSGSSSYEQYF	TGTGCCATCAGTGACACGACTAGCGGGAGTAGCTCCTACGAGCAGTACTTC